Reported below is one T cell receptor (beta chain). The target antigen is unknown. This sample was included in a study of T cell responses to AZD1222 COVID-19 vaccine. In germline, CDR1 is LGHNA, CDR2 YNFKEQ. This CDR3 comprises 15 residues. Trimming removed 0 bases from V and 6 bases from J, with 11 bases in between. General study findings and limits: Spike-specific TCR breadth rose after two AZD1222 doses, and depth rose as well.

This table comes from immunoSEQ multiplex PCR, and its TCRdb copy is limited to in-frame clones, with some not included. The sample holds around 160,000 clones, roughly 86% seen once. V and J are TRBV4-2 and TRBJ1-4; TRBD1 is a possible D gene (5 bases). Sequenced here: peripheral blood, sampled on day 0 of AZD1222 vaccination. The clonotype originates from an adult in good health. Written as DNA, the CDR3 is TGTGCCAGCAGCCAAGATGGAGTCAGGGATGAAAAACTGTTTTTT. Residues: CASSQDGVRDEKLFF.